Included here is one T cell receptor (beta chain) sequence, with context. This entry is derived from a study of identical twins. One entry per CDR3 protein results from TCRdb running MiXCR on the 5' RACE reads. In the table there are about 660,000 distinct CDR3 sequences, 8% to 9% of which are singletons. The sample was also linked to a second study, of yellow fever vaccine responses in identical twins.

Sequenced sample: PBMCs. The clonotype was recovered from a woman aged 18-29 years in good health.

CDR3 sequence (DNA): TGTGCCAGCAGCTCAGGACAGGGTTTGCGCGATACGCAGTATTTT. Its translation: CASSSGQGLRDTQYF. V is TRBV7-2 and J is TRBJ2-3; 8 positions agree with TRBD1. The CDR3 is 15 residues long. CDR1 SGHTA and CDR2 FQGNSA come from the germline V gene. The V gene end was trimmed by 4 bases and the J gene end by 6 bases; junction bases not matched to a gene: 9.